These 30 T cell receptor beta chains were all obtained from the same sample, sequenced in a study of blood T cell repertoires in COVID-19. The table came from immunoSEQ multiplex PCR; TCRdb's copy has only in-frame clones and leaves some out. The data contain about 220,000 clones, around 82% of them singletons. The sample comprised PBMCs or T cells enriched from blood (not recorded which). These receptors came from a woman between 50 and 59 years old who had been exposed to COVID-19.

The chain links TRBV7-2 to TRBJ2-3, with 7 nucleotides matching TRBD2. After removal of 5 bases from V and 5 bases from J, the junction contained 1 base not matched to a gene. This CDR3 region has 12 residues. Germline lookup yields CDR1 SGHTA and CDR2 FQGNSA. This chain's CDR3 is CASSPGGDTQYF. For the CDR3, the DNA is TGTGCCAGCAGCCCGGGGGGAGATACGCAGTATTTT.

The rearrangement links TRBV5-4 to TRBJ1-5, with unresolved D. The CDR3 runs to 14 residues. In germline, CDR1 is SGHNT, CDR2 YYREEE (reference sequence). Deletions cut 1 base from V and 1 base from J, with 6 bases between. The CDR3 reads CASSLSGSNQPQHF. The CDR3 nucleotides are TGTGCCAGCAGCTTGTCGGGGAGCAATCAGCCCCAGCATTTT.

The CDR3, as DNA: TGTGCCAGCATGGGGGTCAGGGGTCCCTACGAGCAGTACTTC. It specifies CASMGVRGPYEQYF. The chain joins TRBV2 to TRBJ2-7, with D tentatively TRBD1 (6 bases). Between the trimmed V and J ends, which lost 7 bases and 2 bases, there was a span of 15 bases. Germline V gene lookup returns CDR1 SNHLY and CDR2 FYNNEI. The CDR3 has 14 residues.

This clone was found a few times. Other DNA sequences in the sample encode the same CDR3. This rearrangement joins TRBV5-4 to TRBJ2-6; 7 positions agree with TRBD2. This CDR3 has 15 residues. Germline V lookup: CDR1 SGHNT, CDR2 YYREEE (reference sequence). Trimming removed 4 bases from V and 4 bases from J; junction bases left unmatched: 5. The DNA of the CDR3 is TGTGCCAGCAGCCCGGGGGGTGCGGGGGCCAACGTCCTGACTTTC. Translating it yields CASSPGGAGANVLTF.

The DNA of the CDR3 is TGCGCCAGCAGCCAAGCACAGCTCTACGAGCAGTACTTC. Translated, it gives CASSQAQLYEQYF. V usage is TRBV4-3 and J usage is TRBJ2-7, with D unclear. Germline CDR1 and CDR2: LGHNA and YSLEER. V gave up 1 base and J gave up 3 bases, with 7 bases separating them. There are 13 residues in the CDR3.

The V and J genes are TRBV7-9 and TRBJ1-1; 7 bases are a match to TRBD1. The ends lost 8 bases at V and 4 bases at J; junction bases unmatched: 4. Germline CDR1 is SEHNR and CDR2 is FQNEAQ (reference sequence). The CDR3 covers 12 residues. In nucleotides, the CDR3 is TGTGCCAGCTCGAAGGGGGCCACTGAAGCTTTCTTT. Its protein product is CASSKGATEAFF.

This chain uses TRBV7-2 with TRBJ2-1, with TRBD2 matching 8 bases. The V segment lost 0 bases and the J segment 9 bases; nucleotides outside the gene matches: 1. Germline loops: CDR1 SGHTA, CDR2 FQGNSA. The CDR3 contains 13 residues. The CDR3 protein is CASSLAREGEQFF. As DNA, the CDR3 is TGTGCCAGCAGCTTAGCTCGGGAGGGTGAGCAGTTCTTC.

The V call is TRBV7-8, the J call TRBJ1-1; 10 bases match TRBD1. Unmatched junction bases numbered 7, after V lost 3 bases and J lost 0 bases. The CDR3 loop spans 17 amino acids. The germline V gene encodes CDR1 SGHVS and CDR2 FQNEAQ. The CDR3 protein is CASSFRVDRGLNTEAFF. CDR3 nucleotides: TGTGCCAGCAGCTTTCGCGTCGACAGGGGGCTGAACACTGAAGCTTTCTTT.

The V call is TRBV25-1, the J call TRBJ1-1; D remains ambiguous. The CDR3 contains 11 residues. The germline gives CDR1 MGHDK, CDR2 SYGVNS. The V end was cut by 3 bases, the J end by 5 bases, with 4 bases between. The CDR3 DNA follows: TGTGCCAGCAGTGATGAGACTGAAGCTTTCTTT. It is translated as CASSDETEAFF.

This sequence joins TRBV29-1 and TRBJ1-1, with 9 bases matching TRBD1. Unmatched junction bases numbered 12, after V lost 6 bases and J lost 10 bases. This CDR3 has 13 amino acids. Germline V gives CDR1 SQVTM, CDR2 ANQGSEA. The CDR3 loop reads CSVKDDRGGRAFF. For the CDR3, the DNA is TGCAGCGTGAAAGATGACAGGGGGGGCAGAGCTTTCTTT.

CDR3 sequence reads: CASSNVGGQGFPGGELFF. DNA for the CDR3: TGTGCCAGCAGCAATGTTGGGGGACAGGGGTTTCCCGGCGGGGAGCTGTTTTTT. The rearrangement links TRBV21-1 to TRBJ2-2; whether TRBD1, the table's D call, matches the DNA was not checked. TRBV21-1 is listed as a pseudogene. The CDR3 consists of 18 residues.

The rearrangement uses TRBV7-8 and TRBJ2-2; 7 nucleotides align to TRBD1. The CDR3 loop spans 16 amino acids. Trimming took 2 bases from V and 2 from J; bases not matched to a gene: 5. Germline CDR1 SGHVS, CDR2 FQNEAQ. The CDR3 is CASSLLTGPNTGELFF. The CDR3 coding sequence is TGTGCCAGCAGCTTATTGACAGGGCCCAACACCGGGGAGCTGTTTTTT.

The CDR3 protein is CASSSSAGGEQYF. The CDR3, as DNA: TGTGCCAGCAGTTCGTCGGCGGGCGGCGAGCAGTACTTC. The genes are TRBV12-3 or TRBV12-4 and TRBJ2-7, with D perhaps matching TRBD2 (5 bases). This CDR3 is 13 amino acids long. The V and J ends lost 4 bases and 6 bases respectively, with 13 bases between them.

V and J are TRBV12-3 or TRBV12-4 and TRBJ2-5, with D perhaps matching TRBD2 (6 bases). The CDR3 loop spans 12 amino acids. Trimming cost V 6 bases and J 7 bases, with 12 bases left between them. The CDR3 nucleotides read TGTGCCAGCAGGGACACCGGGGGGACCCAGTACTTC. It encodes CASRDTGGTQYF.

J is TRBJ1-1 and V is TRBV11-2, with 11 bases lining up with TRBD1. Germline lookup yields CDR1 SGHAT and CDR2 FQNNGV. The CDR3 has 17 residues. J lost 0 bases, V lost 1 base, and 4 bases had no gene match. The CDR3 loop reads CASSLVGQGAMNTEAFF. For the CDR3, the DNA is TGTGCCAGCAGCTTAGTAGGACAGGGGGCGATGAACACTGAAGCTTTCTTT.

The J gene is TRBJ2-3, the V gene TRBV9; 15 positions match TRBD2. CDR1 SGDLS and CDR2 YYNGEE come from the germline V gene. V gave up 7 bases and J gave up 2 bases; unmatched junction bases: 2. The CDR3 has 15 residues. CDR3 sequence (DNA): TGTGCCAGCGGGACTAGCGGGGGGTCCACAGATACGCAGTATTTT. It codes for CASGTSGGSTDTQYF.

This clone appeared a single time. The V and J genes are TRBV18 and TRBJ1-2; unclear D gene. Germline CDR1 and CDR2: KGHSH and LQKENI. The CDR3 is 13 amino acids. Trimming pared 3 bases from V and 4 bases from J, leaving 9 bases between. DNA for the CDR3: TGTGCCAGCTCACCCGACGACTCCTATGGCTACACCTTC. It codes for CASSPDDSYGYTF.

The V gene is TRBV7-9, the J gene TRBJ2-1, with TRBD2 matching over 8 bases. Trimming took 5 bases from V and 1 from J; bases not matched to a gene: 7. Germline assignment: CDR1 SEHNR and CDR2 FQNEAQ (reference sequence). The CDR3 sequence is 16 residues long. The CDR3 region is CASSKPLAESYNEQFF. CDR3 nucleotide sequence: TGTGCCAGCAGCAAACCACTAGCGGAGTCCTACAATGAGCAGTTCTTC. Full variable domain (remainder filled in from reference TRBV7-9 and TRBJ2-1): DTGVSQNPRHKITKRGQNVTFRCDPISEHNRLYWYRQTLGQGPEFLTYFQNEAQLEKSRLLSDRFSAERPKGSFSTLEIQRTEQGDSAMYLCASSKPLAESYNEQFFGPGTRLTVL.

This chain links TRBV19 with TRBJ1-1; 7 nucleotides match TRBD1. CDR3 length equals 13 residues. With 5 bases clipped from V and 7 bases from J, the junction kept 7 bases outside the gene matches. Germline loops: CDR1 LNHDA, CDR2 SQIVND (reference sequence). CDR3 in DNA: TGTGCCAGTAGTCAACAGGGGTTAGTTGAAGCTTTCTTT. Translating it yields CASSQQGLVEAFF. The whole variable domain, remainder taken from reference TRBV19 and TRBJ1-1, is DGGITQSPKYLFRKEGQNVTLSCEQNLNHDAMYWYRQDPGQGLRLIYYSQIVNDFQKGDIAEGYSVSREKKESFPLTVTSAQKNPTAFYLCASSQQGLVEAFFGQGTRLTVV.

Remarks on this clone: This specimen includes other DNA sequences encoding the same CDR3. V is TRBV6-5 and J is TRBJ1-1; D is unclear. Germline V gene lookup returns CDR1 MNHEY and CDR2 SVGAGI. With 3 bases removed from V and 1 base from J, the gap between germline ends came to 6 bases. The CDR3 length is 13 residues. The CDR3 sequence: CASSYGQNTEAFF. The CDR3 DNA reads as TGTGCCAGCAGTTATGGCCAGAACACTGAAGCTTTCTTT.

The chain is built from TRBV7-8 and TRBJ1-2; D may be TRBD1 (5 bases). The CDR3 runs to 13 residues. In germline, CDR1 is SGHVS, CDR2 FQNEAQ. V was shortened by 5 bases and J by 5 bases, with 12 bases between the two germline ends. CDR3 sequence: CASSRQGLYGYTF. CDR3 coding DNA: TGTGCCAGCAGCCGCCAGGGACTTTATGGCTACACCTTC.

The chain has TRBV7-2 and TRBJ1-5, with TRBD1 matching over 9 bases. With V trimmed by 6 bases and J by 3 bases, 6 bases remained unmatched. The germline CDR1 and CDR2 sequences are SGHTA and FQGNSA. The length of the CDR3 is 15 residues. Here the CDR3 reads CASSPRDRANQPQHF. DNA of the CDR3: TGTGCCAGCAGTCCCCGGGACAGGGCCAATCAGCCCCAGCATTTT.

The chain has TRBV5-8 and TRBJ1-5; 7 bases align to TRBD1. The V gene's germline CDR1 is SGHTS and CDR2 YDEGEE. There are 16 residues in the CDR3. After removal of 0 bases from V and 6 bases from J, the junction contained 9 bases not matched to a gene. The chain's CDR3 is CASSLGSDRQGQPQHF. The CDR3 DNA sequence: TGTGCCAGCAGCTTGGGGTCGGACAGGCAGGGTCAGCCCCAGCATTTT.

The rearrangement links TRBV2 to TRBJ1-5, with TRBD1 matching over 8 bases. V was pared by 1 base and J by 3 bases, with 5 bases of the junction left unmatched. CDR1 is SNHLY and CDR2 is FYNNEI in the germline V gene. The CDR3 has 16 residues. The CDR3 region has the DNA TGTGCCAGCAGTGAAGAGACAGGGGCCTTCAATCAGCCCCAGCATTTT. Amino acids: CASSEETGAFNQPQHF. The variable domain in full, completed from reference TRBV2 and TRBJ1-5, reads EPEVTQTPSHQVTQMGQEVILRCVPISNHLYFYWYRQILGQKVEFLVSFYNNEISEKSEIFDDQFSVERPDGSNFTLKIRSTKLEDSAMYFCASSEETGAFNQPQHFGDGTRLSIL.

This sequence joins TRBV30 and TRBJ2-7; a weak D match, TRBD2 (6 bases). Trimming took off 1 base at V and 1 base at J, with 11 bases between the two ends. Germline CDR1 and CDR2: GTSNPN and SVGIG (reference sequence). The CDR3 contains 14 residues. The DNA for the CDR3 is TGTGCCTGGAGTGGGTTCAGCGGGTCCTACGAGCAGTACTTC. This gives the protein CAWSGFSGSYEQYF.

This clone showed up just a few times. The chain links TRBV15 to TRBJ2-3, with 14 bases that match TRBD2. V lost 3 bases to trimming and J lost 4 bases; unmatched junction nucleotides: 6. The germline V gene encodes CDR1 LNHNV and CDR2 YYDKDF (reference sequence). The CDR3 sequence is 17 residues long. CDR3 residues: CATSSGTSGGEADTQYF. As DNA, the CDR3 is TGTGCCACCAGCAGCGGGACTAGCGGGGGAGAGGCAGATACGCAGTATTTT.

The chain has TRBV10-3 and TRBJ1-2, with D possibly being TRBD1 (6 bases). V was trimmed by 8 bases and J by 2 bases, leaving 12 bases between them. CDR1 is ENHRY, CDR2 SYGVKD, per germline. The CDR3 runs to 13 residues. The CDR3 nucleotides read TGTGCCATCGGACAGTCGGTCAACTATGGCTACACCTTC. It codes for CAIGQSVNYGYTF.

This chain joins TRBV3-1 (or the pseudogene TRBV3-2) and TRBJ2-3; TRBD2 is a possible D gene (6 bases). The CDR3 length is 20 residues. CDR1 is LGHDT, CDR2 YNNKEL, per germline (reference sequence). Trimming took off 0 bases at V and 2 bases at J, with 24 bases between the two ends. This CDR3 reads CASSQEGPGGGVIYTDTQYF. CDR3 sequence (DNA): TGTGCCAGCAGCCAAGAGGGGCCCGGTGGCGGGGTCATCTACACAGATACGCAGTATTTT.

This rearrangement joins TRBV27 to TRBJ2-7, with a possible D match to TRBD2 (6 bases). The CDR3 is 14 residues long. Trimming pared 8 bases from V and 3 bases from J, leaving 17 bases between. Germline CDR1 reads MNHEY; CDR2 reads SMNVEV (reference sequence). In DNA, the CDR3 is TGTGCCAGCTGCCCCGGGACTGGCCACTACGAGCAGTACTTC. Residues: CASCPGTGHYEQYF.

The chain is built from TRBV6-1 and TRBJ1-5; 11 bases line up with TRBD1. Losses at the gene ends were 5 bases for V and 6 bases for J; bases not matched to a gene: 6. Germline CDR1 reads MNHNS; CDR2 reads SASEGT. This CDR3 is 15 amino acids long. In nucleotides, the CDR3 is TGTGCCAGCAGTACAAGGACAGGGGGCTTTCAGCCCCAGCATTTT. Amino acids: CASSTRTGGFQPQHF.